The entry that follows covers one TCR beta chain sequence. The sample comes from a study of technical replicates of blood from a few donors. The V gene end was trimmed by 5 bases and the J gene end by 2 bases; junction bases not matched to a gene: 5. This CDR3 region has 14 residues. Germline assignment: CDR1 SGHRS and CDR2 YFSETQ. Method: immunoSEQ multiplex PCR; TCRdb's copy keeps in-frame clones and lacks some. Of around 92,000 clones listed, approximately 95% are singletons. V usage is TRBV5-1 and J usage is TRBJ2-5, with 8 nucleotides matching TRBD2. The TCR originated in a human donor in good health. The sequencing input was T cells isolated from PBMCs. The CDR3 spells CASRQAGDQETQYF. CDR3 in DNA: TGCGCCAGCAGACAAGCGGGGGATCAAGAGACCCAGTACTTC.